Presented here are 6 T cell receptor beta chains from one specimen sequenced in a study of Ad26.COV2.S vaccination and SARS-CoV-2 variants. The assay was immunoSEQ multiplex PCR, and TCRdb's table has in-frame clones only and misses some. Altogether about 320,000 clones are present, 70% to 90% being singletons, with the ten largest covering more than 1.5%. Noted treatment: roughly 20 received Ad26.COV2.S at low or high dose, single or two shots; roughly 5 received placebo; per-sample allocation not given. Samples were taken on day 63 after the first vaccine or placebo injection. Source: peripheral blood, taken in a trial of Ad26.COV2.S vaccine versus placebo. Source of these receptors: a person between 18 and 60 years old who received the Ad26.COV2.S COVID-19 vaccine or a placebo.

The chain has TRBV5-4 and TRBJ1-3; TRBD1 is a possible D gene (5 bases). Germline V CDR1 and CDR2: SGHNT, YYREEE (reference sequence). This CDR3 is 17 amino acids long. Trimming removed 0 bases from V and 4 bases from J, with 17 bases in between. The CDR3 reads CASSLATDGGAGNTIYF. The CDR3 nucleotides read TGTGCCAGCAGCTTGGCGACAGATGGGGGAGCAGGAAACACCATATATTTT.

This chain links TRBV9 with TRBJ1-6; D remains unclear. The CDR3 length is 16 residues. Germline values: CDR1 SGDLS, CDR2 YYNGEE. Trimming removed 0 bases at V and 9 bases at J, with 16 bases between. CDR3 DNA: TGTGCCAGCAGCGTAGGGAATCCGCTGACCCCTTCACCCCTCCACTTT. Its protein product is CASSVGNPLTPSPLHF.

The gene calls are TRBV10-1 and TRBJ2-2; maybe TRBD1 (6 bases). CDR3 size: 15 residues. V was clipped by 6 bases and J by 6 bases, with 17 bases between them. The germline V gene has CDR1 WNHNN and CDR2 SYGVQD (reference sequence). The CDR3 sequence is CASRRRQAAPGELFF. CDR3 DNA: TGCGCCAGCAGACGACGACAGGCAGCACCCGGGGAGCTGTTTTTT.

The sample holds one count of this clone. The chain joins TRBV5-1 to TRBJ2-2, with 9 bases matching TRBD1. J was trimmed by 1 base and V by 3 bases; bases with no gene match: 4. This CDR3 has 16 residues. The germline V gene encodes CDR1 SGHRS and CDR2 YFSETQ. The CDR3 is CASSSRTGVNTGELFF. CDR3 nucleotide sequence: TGCGCCAGCAGCTCTAGGACAGGGGTGAACACCGGGGAGCTGTTTTTT.

The CDR3 DNA is TGTGCCAGCAGTTACGGGACAACAGGTAACACTGAAGCTTTCTTT. This sequence encodes CASSYGTTGNTEAFF. The V gene is TRBV6-2 or TRBV6-3, the J gene TRBJ1-1; the D gene is possibly TRBD1 (6 bases). The germline CDR1 and CDR2 sequences are MNHEY and SVGEGT. CDR3 length: 15 amino acids. Between the trimmed V and J ends, which lost 2 bases and 2 bases, there was a span of 12 bases.

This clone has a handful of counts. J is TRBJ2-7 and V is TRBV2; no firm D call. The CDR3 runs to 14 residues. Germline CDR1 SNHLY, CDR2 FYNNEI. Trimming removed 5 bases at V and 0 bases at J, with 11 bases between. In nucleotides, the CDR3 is TGTGCCAGCAGTTCGGGCTCCAACTCCTACGAGCAGTACTTC. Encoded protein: CASSSGSNSYEQYF.